This T cell receptor (beta chain) comes out of a study of blood T cell repertoires in COVID-19. Study summary: Samples taken during acute and convalescent COVID-19 were collected in the United States, Italy and Spain.

With V trimmed by 0 bases and J by 10 bases, 4 bases remained unmatched. Germline V gene lookup returns CDR1 MNHEY and CDR2 SVGAGI. This CDR3 comprises 16 residues. Under the authors' procedure: Reference gene primer amplification yielded estimated nucleated cell counts. Sequencing was performed with immunoSEQ multiplex PCR; in TCRdb, only in-frame clones are kept and a portion is missing. That table is the source of V, J and clone size, and D and trimming were worked out from the DNA. The sample consists of 250,000 to 350,000 clones, approximately 89% of them appearing once. The source is a woman aged 55 to 70 with acute or convalescent COVID-19. Sequences were obtained from peripheral blood. The chain links TRBV6-5 to TRBJ1-6; 12 nucleotides align to TRBD1. The CDR3 protein is CASSYSGQGARSPLHF. DNA for the CDR3: TGTGCCAGCAGTTACTCGGGACAGGGGGCGCGATCACCCCTCCACTTT.